This T cell receptor (beta chain) came from a study of blood T cell repertoires in COVID-19. At the level of the study: Acute and convalescent COVID-19 specimens originated in the United States, Italy and Spain.

Per the original methods: Estimation of nucleated cell counts relied on the amplification of reference gene primers. Assay used: immunoSEQ multiplex PCR; TCRdb lists only in-frame clones, some missing. That table supplies the V and J calls and clone size; D and trimming were determined from the DNA. The profile shows 300,000 to 400,000 clones, around 91% of them singletons. Germline V lookup: CDR1 WNHNN, CDR2 SYGVQD (reference sequence). The trim removed 5 bases at V and 0 bases at J, leaving 7 bases unmatched. The CDR3 extends over 16 amino acids. Input material: peripheral blood. This TCR came from a woman younger than 30 who had recovered from COVID-19. The V gene is TRBV10-1, the J gene TRBJ2-3, with 8 bases identical to TRBD2. The CDR3 loop reads CASSYSSGGSTDTQYF. In DNA, the CDR3 is TGCGCCAGCAGTTACAGCAGCGGGGGAAGCACAGATACGCAGTATTTT.